The 20 T cell receptor beta chains in this list originate from one sample, sequenced in a study of molecular identifiers for immune sequencing clone quantification. TCRdb ran MiXCR on the PCR reads and lists one entry per CDR3 protein. The table shows about 640,000 distinct CDR3 sequences, with nearly 20% occurring only once. The sequencing input was naive CD8+ T cells from blood, with Jurkat cell RNA spiked in. Subset specified: FACS-sorted CD8+CD4-CCR7+CD45RA+ naive T cells. Source of these receptors: a human donor in good health. Some libraries in this study had Jurkat cell RNA spiked in.

This clonotype was recorded at least ten times. This chain links TRBV14 with TRBJ2-1; 11 nucleotides line up with TRBD2. This CDR3 contains 15 residues. The germline gives CDR1 SGHDN, CDR2 FVKESK. V shed 4 bases and J 7 bases; nucleotides not matched to a gene: 6. The CDR3 DNA follows: TGTGCCAGCAGCCTACTAGCGGGAGTTTGGAATGAGCAGTTCTTC. This translates into CASSLLAGVWNEQFF. Drawing the rest from reference TRBV14 and TRBJ2-1, the complete variable domain is EAGVTQFPSHSVIEKGQTVTLRCDPISGHDNLYWYRRVMGKEIKFLLHFVKESKQDESGMPNNRFLAERTGGTYSTLKVQPAELEDSGVYFCASSLLAGVWNEQFFGPGTRLTVL.

This clonotype was seen a handful of times. The genes are TRBV12-3 or TRBV12-4 and TRBJ2-3; D may be TRBD1 or TRBD2 (5 bases each). The CDR3 length is 16 residues. Trimming removed 6 bases at V and 1 base at J, with 17 bases between. The CDR3 loop reads CASSNNRPGGTDTQYF. In nucleotides, the CDR3 is TGTGCCAGCAGCAATAACAGGCCCGGGGGCACAGATACGCAGTATTTT.

This clonotype was found a few times. V usage is TRBV6-2 or TRBV6-3 and J usage is TRBJ2-7; the match to TRBD2 covers 8 bases. J gave up 3 bases and V 5 bases, and 6 bases lay outside the gene matches. The CDR3 extends over 14 amino acids. Germline-derived CDR1 and CDR2 are MNHEY and SVGEGT. DNA of the CDR3: TGTGCCAGCAGTCTTTTAGCGGGGCGCTACGAGCAGTACTTC. It specifies CASSLLAGRYEQYF.

A remark on this clonotype: A read error may account for a junction end that differs from germline. The V call is TRBV6-5, the J call TRBJ2-2, with 7 bases matching TRBD1. Germline values: CDR1 MNHEY, CDR2 SVGAGI. The CDR3 is 15 residues long. This CDR3 reads CAGRPTGLNTGELFF. CDR3 DNA sequence: TGTGCCGGCAGGCCGACAGGGCTGAACACCGGGGAGCTGTTTTTT.

This clonotype has a count of ten or more. J is TRBJ2-3 and V is TRBV6-5; 8 nucleotides agree with TRBD2. The junction had 8 bases not matched to a gene; V was cut back by 5 bases and J by 1 base. Germline V gene data show CDR1 as MNHEY and CDR2 as SVGAGI. The CDR3 length is 16 residues. The CDR3 loop is CASSTGTRGGTDTQYF. In DNA form, the CDR3 reads TGTGCCAGCAGTACCGGGACTAGGGGTGGCACAGATACGCAGTATTTT.

This clonotype has a single count. Germline is not matched at one junction end, which may reflect a read error. The chain employs TRBV7-9 and TRBJ2-7, with D possibly TRBD1 on 5 matching bases. The germline gives CDR1 SEHNR, CDR2 FQNEAQ (reference sequence). This CDR3 region has 12 residues. As DNA, the CDR3 is TGTGCCAGCAGCTTCAGGGCATACGGGCAGTACTTC. It codes for CASSFRAYGQYF.

Turning to this clonotype: An end of the junction differs from the germline gene, which may be a read error. The V and J genes are TRBV11-3 and TRBJ2-3, with 9 bases lining up with TRBD2. The CDR3 contains 16 residues. Germline CDR1 is SGHNT and CDR2 is YENEEA. CDR3 nucleotide sequence: TGTGCCAGCAGCTTAGGCGAGCGGGAGGTGACAGATACGCAGTGTTTT. Translating it yields CASSLGEREVTDTQCF.

This clonotype was detected many times. The chain carries TRBV30 and TRBJ1-1, with no clear D. Germline V CDR1 and CDR2: GTSNPN, SVGIG (reference sequence). The CDR3 runs 13 residues. The ends were cut back, 4 bases at V and 4 bases at J, with 13 bases in the middle. The CDR3 region is CAWTSSGGTEAFF. In nucleotides, the CDR3 is TGTGCCTGGACCTCGTCCGGAGGCACTGAAGCTTTCTTT.

This clonotype was counted a few times. The rearrangement uses TRBV7-6 and TRBJ2-2; the D gene could be TRBD1 or TRBD2 (5 bases each). V gave up 1 base and J gave up 7 bases, with 19 bases separating them. This CDR3 has 17 amino acids. Germline V lookup: CDR1 SGHVS, CDR2 FNYEAQ. CDR3 region: CASSLDSGLILDGELFF. DNA for the CDR3: TGTGCCAGCAGCTTAGATTCGGGGCTCATATTGGACGGGGAGCTGTTTTTT.

The table lists this clonotype with many counts. The gene calls are TRBV4-3 and TRBJ2-7, with D unclear. The CDR3 totals 14 residues. From germline, CDR1 is LGHNA and CDR2 YSLEER. V was shortened by 4 bases and J by 0 bases, with 10 bases between the two germline ends. CDR3 in amino acids: CASSPALASYEQYF. The DNA for the CDR3 is TGCGCCAGCAGCCCCGCGTTGGCCTCCTACGAGCAGTACTTC.

This clonotype was counted many times. V and J are TRBV6-2 or TRBV6-3 and TRBJ2-7, with D unresolved. Germline lookup yields CDR1 MNHEY and CDR2 SVGEGT. CDR3 length: 14 residues. Deletions cut 7 bases from V and 1 base from J, with 14 bases between. The CDR3 nucleotides read TGTGCCAGCACGCCCGTGGACGGATCCTACGAGCAGTACTTC. This sequence encodes CASTPVDGSYEQYF.

A remark on this clonotype: The germline gene is not matched at one end of the junction; a read error may be the cause. The gene calls are TRBV11-2 and TRBJ2-3; a possible D gene is TRBD2 (5 bases). This CDR3 has 14 residues. Germline V gives CDR1 SGHAT, CDR2 FQNNGV. CDR3 in DNA: TGTGCCAGCAGCTTAAAGGGTGTGGGAGATGCGCAGTATTTT. Translated: CASSLKGVGDAQYF.

This clonotype showed up many times. The chain couples TRBV19 to TRBJ1-5, with TRBD1 matching over 7 bases. Germline V gene sequence: CDR1 LNHDA, CDR2 SQIVND (reference sequence). The CDR3 has 16 amino acids. Trimming took 5 bases from V and 0 from J; bases not matched to a gene: 7. The CDR3 DNA reads as TGTGCCAGTAGTTTGACAGGGCACTATAGCAATCAGCCCCAGCATTTT. Protein: CASSLTGHYSNQPQHF. Full variable domain (missing parts from reference TRBV19 and TRBJ1-5): DGGITQSPKYLFRKEGQNVTLSCEQNLNHDAMYWYRQDPGQGLRLIYYSQIVNDFQKGDIAEGYSVSREKKESFPLTVTSAQKNPTAFYLCASSLTGHYSNQPQHFGDGTRLSIL.

This clonotype was seen many times. The CDR3 sequence: CATVLGRGQTGELFF. In DNA form, the CDR3 reads TGTGCCACAGTTTTGGGCAGGGGGCAAACCGGGGAGCTGTTTTTT. V is TRBV7-9 and J is TRBJ2-2; 8 bases agree with TRBD1. The V gene end was trimmed by 10 bases and the J gene end by 5 bases; junction bases not matched to a gene: 12. Germline CDR1 and CDR2: SEHNR and FQNEAQ (reference sequence). The CDR3 covers 15 residues.

Remarks on this clonotype: A much more abundant neighbour one base away suggests this may be a read error. The rearrangement links TRBV24-1 to TRBJ2-1; D call uncertain. The germline V gene encodes CDR1 KGHDR and CDR2 SFDVKD. V shed 5 bases and J shed 9 bases, with 13 bases lying between them. The CDR3 has 13 residues. The CDR3, as DNA: TGTGCCACCAGTGTGCACGAATTCAGTGAGCAGTTCTTC. Amino acids: CATSVHEFSEQFF.

The chain has TRBV6-5 and TRBJ2-7; D may be TRBD1 (6 bases). V lost 6 bases and J lost 2, with 14 bases in between. The germline V gene has CDR1 MNHEY and CDR2 SVGAGI. The CDR3 is 14 amino acids. DNA for the CDR3: TGTGCCAGCAGACTGAAAGGACAGCCCTACGAGCAGTACTTC. As protein: CASRLKGQPYEQYF.

This clonotype was observed a few times. This chain joins TRBV20-1 and TRBJ2-1, with D unclear. Looked up from germline, CDR1 is DFQATT and CDR2 is SNEGSKA (reference sequence). Trimming took off 3 bases at V and 0 bases at J, with 12 bases between the two ends. This CDR3 spans 15 amino acids. The CDR3 nucleotides read TGCAGTGCTAGGCTAGTCGAGAGCTCCTACAATGAGCAGTTCTTC. It yields the protein CSARLVESSYNEQFF.

Ten or more counts support this clonotype. V is TRBV28 and J is TRBJ2-1; 9 positions match TRBD2. The germline gives CDR1 MDHEN, CDR2 SYDVKM. CDR3 length: 14 amino acids. With 2 bases clipped from V and 6 bases from J, the junction kept 2 bases outside the gene matches. CDR3 sequence: CASSLGLASNEQFF. CDR3 DNA sequence: TGTGCCAGCAGTTTAGGACTAGCGAGCAATGAGCAGTTCTTC.

Points on this clonotype: One junction end does not reproduce the germline sequence, and a read error may be involved. V usage is TRBV7-9 and J usage is TRBJ1-5; D gene unclear. CDR1 is SEHNR and CDR2 is FQNEAQ in the germline V gene (reference sequence). There are 15 residues in the CDR3. CDR3: CPSTSTRTVNQPQHF. CDR3 DNA sequence: TGTCCCAGCACCTCGACACGGACGGTCAATCAGCCCCAGCATTTT.

This clonotype has ten or more counts. V usage is TRBV6-2 or TRBV6-3 and J usage is TRBJ1-5; D not certain. The CDR3 length is 14 residues. Germline-derived CDR1 and CDR2 are MNHEY and SVGEGT. Trimming took 0 bases from V and 7 from J, leaving 10 bases between them. CDR3 sequence (DNA): TGTGCCAGCAGTTACTCGGGTATGGACCAGCCCCAGCATTTT. Its protein product is CASSYSGMDQPQHF.